This paragraph covers one TCR beta chain sequence. As processed by the authors: Amplified reference gene primers provided the basis for estimating nucleated cell counts. Sequencing was performed with immunoSEQ multiplex PCR; in TCRdb, only in-frame clones are kept and a portion is missing. V and J calls plus clone size are reproduced from that table; the DNA served to infer D and trimming. The data hold some 250,000 clones, with about 73% observed a single time. The sample comes from a study of blood T cell repertoires in COVID-19. On the study more broadly: COVID-19 samples collected from the United States, Italy and Spain covered acute and convalescent phases. PBMCs, B-cell-depleted T cells, or T cells provided the cDNA or gDNA that made up the material.

This CDR3 is 17 amino acids long. The V and J ends lost 0 bases and 7 bases, in that order; junction bases with no gene match: 10. Germline V CDR1 and CDR2: SGHRS, YFSETQ. The TCR sequence derives from a woman over 75 with acute or convalescent COVID-19. V usage is TRBV5-1 and J usage is TRBJ2-1, with 10 bases that match TRBD1. Sequencing used peripheral blood. CDR3 region: CASSLAVGTGDLNEQFF. The CDR3 DNA follows: TGCGCCAGCAGCTTGGCCGTCGGGACAGGGGACCTAAATGAGCAGTTCTTC. Filled out from reference TRBV5-1 and TRBJ2-1, the complete variable domain reads KAGVTQTPRYLIKTRGQQVTLSCSPISGHRSVSWYQQTPGQGLQFLFEYFSETQRNKGNFPGRFSGRQFSNSRSEMNVSTLELGDSALYLCASSLAVGTGDLNEQFFGPGTRLTVL.